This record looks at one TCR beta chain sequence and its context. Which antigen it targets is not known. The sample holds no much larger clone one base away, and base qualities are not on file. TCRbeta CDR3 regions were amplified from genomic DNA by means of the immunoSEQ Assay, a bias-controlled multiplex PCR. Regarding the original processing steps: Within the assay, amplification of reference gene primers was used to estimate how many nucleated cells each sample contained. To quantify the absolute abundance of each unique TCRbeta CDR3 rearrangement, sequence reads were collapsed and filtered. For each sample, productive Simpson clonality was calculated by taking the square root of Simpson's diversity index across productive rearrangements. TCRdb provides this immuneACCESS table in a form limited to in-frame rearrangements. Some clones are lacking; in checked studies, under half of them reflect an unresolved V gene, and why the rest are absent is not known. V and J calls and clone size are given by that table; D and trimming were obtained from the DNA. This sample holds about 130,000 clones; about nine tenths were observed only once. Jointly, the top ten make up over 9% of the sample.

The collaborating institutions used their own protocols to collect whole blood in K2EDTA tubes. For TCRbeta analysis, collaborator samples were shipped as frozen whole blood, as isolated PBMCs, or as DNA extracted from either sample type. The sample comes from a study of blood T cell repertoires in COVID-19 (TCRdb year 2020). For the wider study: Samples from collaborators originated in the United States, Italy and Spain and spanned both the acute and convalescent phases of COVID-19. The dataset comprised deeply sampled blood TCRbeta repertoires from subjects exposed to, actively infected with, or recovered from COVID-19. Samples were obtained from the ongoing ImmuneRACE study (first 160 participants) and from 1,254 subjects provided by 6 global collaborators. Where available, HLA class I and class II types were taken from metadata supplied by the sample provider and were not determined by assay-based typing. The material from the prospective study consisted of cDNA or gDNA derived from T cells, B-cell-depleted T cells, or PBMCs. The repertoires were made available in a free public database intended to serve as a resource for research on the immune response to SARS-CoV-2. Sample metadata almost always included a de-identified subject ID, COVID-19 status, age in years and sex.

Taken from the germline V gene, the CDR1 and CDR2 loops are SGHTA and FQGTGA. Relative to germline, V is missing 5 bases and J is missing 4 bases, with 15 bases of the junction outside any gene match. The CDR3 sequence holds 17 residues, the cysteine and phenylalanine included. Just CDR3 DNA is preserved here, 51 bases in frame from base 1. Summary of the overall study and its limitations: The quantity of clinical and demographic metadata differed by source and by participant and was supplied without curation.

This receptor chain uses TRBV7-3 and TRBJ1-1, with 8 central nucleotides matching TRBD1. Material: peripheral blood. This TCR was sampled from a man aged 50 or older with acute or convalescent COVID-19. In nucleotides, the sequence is TGTGCCAGCAGCCCTATAGGGGGGGCAGGGGGCTTCACTGAAGCTTTCTTT. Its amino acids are CASSPIGGAGGFTEAFF.